These 24 T cell receptor beta chains were all obtained from the same sample, sequenced in a study of vaccination effects on CD4 cells after COVID-19. The table came from immunoSEQ multiplex PCR; TCRdb's copy has only in-frame clones and leaves some out. The repertoire includes approximately 74,000 clones, roughly 73% of them detected once, and about 1.2% sits in the top ten. These TCRs are of unknown antigen specificity. Before sequencing took place, the ViraFEST assay used viral peptide pools to expand antigen-specific CD4+ T cells. Once cultured for 10 days, the cells underwent separation to obtain CD4+ T cells. Either the BNT162b2 or mRNA-1273 vaccine was given to participants in two doses. The sample consisted of CD4+ T cells from PBMCs cultured with HCoV-OC43 spike peptides, taken after COVID-19 vaccination. The subset is: HCoV-OC43 spike overlapping peptide pool stimulation. These receptors were taken from a human donor who received a COVID-19 vaccine.

The chain joins TRBV5-1 to TRBJ2-3; 7 nucleotides agree with TRBD1. This CDR3 is built from 15 residues. Germline V gives CDR1 SGHRS, CDR2 YFSETQ. The ends lost 2 bases at V and 6 bases at J; junction bases unmatched: 9. CDR3 DNA: TGCGCCAGCAGCTTACGACAGGGTGGGATGGATACGCAGTATTTT. This encodes CASSLRQGGMDTQYF.

CDR3 coding DNA: TGCGCCAGCAGCCAAGATCAGCGGGGGGGCTTAGAGCAGTTCTTC. This encodes CASSQDQRGGLEQFF. V and J are TRBV4-1 and TRBJ2-1; 10 bases agree with TRBD2. CDR1 is MGHRA and CDR2 is YSYEKL in the germline V gene. This CDR3 contains 15 residues. J was trimmed by 10 bases and V by 0 bases; bases with no gene match: 6.

The V and J genes are TRBV6-4 and TRBJ1-2; unclear D gene. The CDR3 has 14 amino acids. Germline lookup yields CDR1 MRHNA and CDR2 SNTAGT. The V end lost 9 bases, the J end lost 4 bases, and 18 bases lay between the germline ends. CDR3 bases: TGTGCCAGTGCGCGAGACGGAGAGAGCTATGGCTACACCTTC. It translates to CASARDGESYGYTF.

The gene calls are TRBV18 and TRBJ1-2; D is possibly TRBD1 (5 bases). Germline loops: CDR1 KGHSH, CDR2 LQKENI. The CDR3 is made up of 15 amino acids. Trimming removed 6 bases from V and 1 base from J, with 15 bases in between. This CDR3 reads CASSPSWGLNYGYTF. The DNA of the CDR3 is TGTGCCAGCTCTCCTTCCTGGGGCCTTAACTATGGCTACACCTTC.

This chain joins TRBV6-5 and TRBJ1-2; D is possibly TRBD1 (5 bases). This CDR3 contains 15 residues. V was pared by 1 base and J by 2 bases, with 11 bases between. CDR1 MNHEY and CDR2 SVGAGI come from the germline V gene. CDR3 protein: CASSYWGGNNYGYTF. In DNA, the CDR3 is TGTGCCAGCAGTTACTGGGGGGGGAACAACTATGGCTACACCTTC.

This clone was picked up one time. At the DNA level, this CDR3 is encoded by other sequences in the same sample as well. This chain joins TRBV6-5 and TRBJ1-5; D not certain. This CDR3 has 14 residues. Deletions cut 4 bases from V and 0 bases from J, with 7 bases between. CDR1 MNHEY and CDR2 SVGAGI come from the germline V gene. Here the CDR3 reads CASSSLSSNQPQHF. DNA for the CDR3: TGTGCCAGCAGTTCTTTGAGTAGCAATCAGCCCCAGCATTTT.

The chain employs TRBV6-5 and TRBJ2-4; no definite D call. The CDR3 runs 13 residues. Trimming cost V 6 bases and J 8 bases, with 14 bases left between them. Per germline, CDR1 MNHEY and CDR2 SVGAGI. The CDR3 sequence is CASRRTGADIQYF. The CDR3 bases are TGTGCCAGCAGGCGGACGGGTGCGGACATTCAGTACTTC.

This clone has more than one count but fewer than ten. The chain recombines TRBV27 with TRBJ1-2; 9 bases are a match to TRBD1. This CDR3 spans 15 amino acids. Looked up from germline, CDR1 is MNHEY and CDR2 is SMNVEV (reference sequence). The V gene end was trimmed by 6 bases and the J gene end by 4 bases; junction bases not matched to a gene: 9. CDR3 bases: TGTGCCAGCAGGAAGGACAGGGGAGGTGGCTATGGCTACACCTTC. It encodes CASRKDRGGGYGYTF.

The chain employs TRBV7-2 and TRBJ2-7; either TRBD1 or TRBD2 may fit D (5 bases each). CDR1 is SGHTA, CDR2 FQGNSA, per germline. V was pared by 3 bases and J by 4 bases, with 13 bases between. CDR3 length: 14 amino acids. CDR3 DNA: TGTGCCAGCAGCTTTGGGGGATCCGCATACGAGCAGTACGTC. It yields the protein CASSFGGSAYEQYV.

V and J are TRBV6-5 and TRBJ1-1; D remains ambiguous. CDR3 length: 15 amino acids. Per germline, CDR1 MNHEY and CDR2 SVGAGI. V lost 2 bases and J lost 1, with 11 bases in between. Here the CDR3 DNA reads TGTGCCAGCAGTTACGGTATAGGATGGAACACTGAAGCTTTCTTT. Translating it yields CASSYGIGWNTEAFF.

The sample holds one count of this clone. The gene calls are TRBV30 and TRBJ2-1; 8 nucleotides align to TRBD2. Trimming at V came to 2 bases and at J to 4 bases, leaving 7 bases not matched to a gene. The CDR3 runs to 15 residues. The germline V gene has CDR1 GTSNPN and CDR2 SVGIG (reference sequence). CDR3 DNA: TGTGCCTGGAGTTCCGGACTAGCTGTGTACAATGAGCAGTTCTTC. This sequence encodes CAWSSGLAVYNEQFF.

The chain couples TRBV7-3 to TRBJ2-2, with D unclear. V lost 4 bases to trimming and J lost 7 bases, with 13 bases between them. Germline V CDR1 and CDR2: SGHTA, FQGTGA. CDR3 size: 14 residues. The CDR3 loop is CASSSPDSIGELFF. For the CDR3, the DNA is TGTGCCAGCAGCTCGCCCGACTCCATCGGGGAGCTGTTTTTT.

This chain uses TRBV29-1 with TRBJ1-6; TRBD1 might be the D (6 bases). The germline gives CDR1 SQVTM, CDR2 ANQGSEA. The CDR3 loop spans 14 amino acids. V shed 4 bases and J shed 5 bases, with 12 bases lying between them. In nucleotides, the CDR3 is TGCAGCGTTGGCTGGGGGCCTAATAATTCACCCCTCCACTTT. Encoded protein: CSVGWGPNNSPLHF.

The V and J genes are TRBV14 and TRBJ1-1; D not resolved. V shed 5 bases and J shed 6 bases, with 13 bases lying between them. CDR1 is SGHDN and CDR2 is FVKESK in the germline V gene. CDR3 length: 13 amino acids. CDR3 sequence reads: CASSYTTWAEAFF. CDR3 sequence (DNA): TGTGCCAGCAGCTATACAACTTGGGCTGAAGCTTTCTTT.

The chain carries TRBV7-3 and TRBJ2-3, with TRBD2 identical over 9 bases. The germline gives CDR1 SGHTA, CDR2 FQGTGA. V shed 7 bases and J 3 bases; nucleotides not matched to a gene: 14. The CDR3 spans 17 residues. The CDR3 sequence: CASIRLAGMFITDTQYF. The DNA of the CDR3 is TGTGCCAGCATCCGGCTAGCGGGGATGTTCATTACAGATACGCAGTATTTT.

This chain joins TRBV6-5 and TRBJ2-1; TRBD1 agrees at 7 bases. V was clipped by 6 bases and J by 5 bases; unmatched bases: 4. CDR3 length equals 13 residues. CDR1 MNHEY and CDR2 SVGAGI come from the germline V gene. The CDR3 region is CASRRTGHNEQFF. The CDR3 bases are TGTGCCAGCAGGCGGACAGGACACAATGAGCAGTTCTTC.

The V gene is TRBV10-3, the J gene TRBJ1-4, with D unclear. Germline V CDR1 and CDR2: ENHRY, SYGVKD. The CDR3 is 15 residues long. V dropped 7 bases and J dropped 3 bases, with 15 bases sitting between them. The CDR3 reads CAIKTDPAANEKLFF. The CDR3 DNA is TGTGCCATCAAGACGGACCCAGCGGCTAATGAAAAACTGTTTTTT.

The genes are TRBV6-5 and TRBJ1-2; no clear D. This CDR3 is built from 14 residues. Germline assignment: CDR1 MNHEY and CDR2 SVGAGI. V shed 0 bases and J shed 4 bases, with 9 bases lying between them. For the CDR3, the DNA is TGTGCCAGCAGTTACTCTCGACACCCCTATGGCTACACCTTC. Encoded protein: CASSYSRHPYGYTF.

The chain carries TRBV7-2 and TRBJ1-6; D not certain. Germline V gives CDR1 SGHTA, CDR2 FQGNSA. Trimming left V 1 base short and J 10 bases short, with 17 bases between. CDR3 length: 16 amino acids. CDR3 nucleotide sequence: TGTGCCAGCAGCTTAGGGCGCCCGGGGATGCGATCACCCCTCCACTTT. Protein sequence: CASSLGRPGMRSPLHF.

The rearrangement joins TRBV4-2 to TRBJ2-1; TRBD2 might be the D (6 bases). The CDR3 sequence is 17 residues long. Germline loops: CDR1 LGHNA, CDR2 YNFKEQ. Trimming left V 1 base short and J 6 bases short, with 19 bases between. CDR3 protein: CASSQAAGLAMGNEQFF. DNA of the CDR3: TGTGCCAGCAGCCAAGCCGCGGGCCTAGCGATGGGCAATGAGCAGTTCTTC.

The chain employs TRBV5-6 and TRBJ1-1, with D possibly matching TRBD1 (5 bases). CDR1 is SGHDT and CDR2 is YYEEEE in the germline V gene. V was pared by 4 bases and J by 1 base, with 14 bases between. The CDR3 length is 15 residues. The CDR3 reads CASSLFDRENTEAFF. As DNA, the CDR3 is TGTGCCAGCAGCCTGTTCGACAGAGAGAACACTGAAGCTTTCTTT.

The chain employs TRBV6-4 and TRBJ2-3; 7 bases line up with TRBD2. This CDR3 region has 15 residues. V trimming: 5 bases; J trimming: 1 base; junction bases outside the gene matches: 6. Germline assignment: CDR1 MRHNA and CDR2 SNTAGT. The CDR3 region is CASSRRGGGTDTQYF. The CDR3, as DNA: TGTGCCAGCAGTCGACGCGGGGGAGGCACAGATACGCAGTATTTT.

V gene TRBV5-1 combines with J gene TRBJ1-6, with D perhaps matching TRBD1 (5 bases). This CDR3 is built from 16 residues. Germline V CDR1 and CDR2: SGHRS, YFSETQ. Trimming stripped 6 bases from V and 1 base from J, with 14 bases between. CDR3 sequence: CASKRGRESYNSPLHF. The CDR3 DNA follows: TGCGCCAGCAAAAGGGGCAGGGAATCCTATAATTCACCCCTCCACTTT.

The chain recombines TRBV5-1 with TRBJ2-1; 9 nucleotides align to TRBD1. The CDR3 is 16 amino acids. V dropped 0 bases and J dropped 9; count of bases not matched to a gene: 10. CDR1 SGHRS and CDR2 YFSETQ come from the germline V gene. The CDR3 reads CASSLVVGTGRGEQFF. The CDR3 nucleotides are TGCGCCAGCAGCTTGGTTGTAGGGACAGGGAGGGGTGAGCAGTTCTTC.